These 15 T cell receptor beta chains came from one sample sequenced in a study of response to subunit inactivated influenza vaccine. MiXCR, applied by TCRdb to the RT-PCR reads, yields one record per CDR3 protein. The sample holds about 780,000 distinct CDR3 sequences, around 18% seen once. The sequencing here drew on PBMCs from blood, taken about 5 days after vaccination. These receptors were taken from a man aged 45 to 65 who received an inactivated influenza vaccine.

The sample holds many counts of this clonotype. The genes are TRBV29-1 and TRBJ2-3; 7 bases agree with TRBD1. The CDR3 has 12 amino acids. Germline assignment: CDR1 SQVTM and CDR2 ANQGSEA. V lost 6 bases and J lost 6; bases outside the gene matches: 6. Here the CDR3 reads CSVTTGTDTQYF. The CDR3 region has the DNA TGCAGCGTCACGACAGGGACCGATACGCAGTATTTT.

The rearrangement joins TRBV12-3 or TRBV12-4 to TRBJ1-6; D unresolved. Trimming pared 6 bases from V and 9 bases from J, leaving 9 bases between. The CDR3 loop spans 12 amino acids. Here the CDR3 DNA reads TGTGCCAGCAGGCTGACGGTTTCACCCCTCCACTTT. Translating gives CASRLTVSPLHF.

This clonotype turned up a few times. The CDR3 DNA sequence: TGTGCCAGCAGTTTACAGACAGGGGCTCAGCCCCAGCATTTT. The encoded protein is CASSLQTGAQPQHF. The chain is built from TRBV12-3 or TRBV12-4 and TRBJ1-5, with 8 positions matching TRBD1. V shed 2 bases, J shed 6 bases, and the junction held 3 bases outside the gene matches. CDR3 size: 14 residues.

This clonotype was seen many times. V usage is TRBV12-3 or TRBV12-4 and J usage is TRBJ2-1; D might be TRBD1 (6 bases). The CDR3 loop spans 15 amino acids. The V end lost 1 base, the J end lost 6 bases, and 13 bases lay between the germline ends. The CDR3 here is CASSLGAGAGNEQFF. DNA for the CDR3: TGTGCCAGCAGTTTAGGAGCAGGGGCAGGCAATGAGCAGTTCTTC.

This clonotype was seen a few times. This chain links TRBV4-2 with TRBJ2-5; D unclear. This CDR3 spans 14 amino acids. The ends were cut back, 1 base at V and 0 bases at J, with 6 bases in the middle. Germline CDR1 LGHNA, CDR2 YNFKEQ. CDR3 bases: TGTGCCAGCAGCCAAGGACCGAACCAAGAGACCCAGTACTTC. Encoded protein: CASSQGPNQETQYF.

This clonotype has just a few counts. V gene TRBV20-1 combines with J gene TRBJ2-3, with D unclear. CDR1 is DFQATT and CDR2 is SNEGSKA in the germline V gene (reference sequence). The germline V and J ends were trimmed by 5 bases and 2 bases, with 8 bases remaining between them. This CDR3 has 12 amino acids. CDR3 DNA sequence: TGCAGTGCTCCTCTACTCACAGATACGCAGTATTTT. This translates into CSAPLLTDTQYF.

This chain uses TRBV9 with TRBJ2-5, with D tentatively TRBD2 (7 bases). The V and J ends lost 2 bases and 3 bases respectively, with 14 bases between them. CDR1 and CDR2 from the germline V gene are SGDLS and YYNGEE. The length of the CDR3 is 15 residues. The CDR3 region has the DNA TGTGCCAGCAGCGTTGGGGGGGGGCCAAAAGAGACCCAGTACTTC. Translating gives CASSVGGGPKETQYF.

J is TRBJ2-7 and V is TRBV28, with TRBD2 matching over 9 bases. From germline, CDR1 is MDHEN and CDR2 SYDVKM. The CDR3 length is 11 residues. The junction had 5 bases not matched to a gene; V was cut back by 10 bases and J by 7 bases. The CDR3 nucleotides are TGTGCCATCCTGACTAGCGGAGAGCAGTACTTC. Protein product: CAILTSGEQYF.

The rearrangement uses TRBV6-1 and TRBJ2-1, with D tentatively TRBD2 (5 bases). Germline V CDR1 and CDR2: MNHNS, SASEGT. The germline V and J ends were trimmed by 6 bases and 9 bases, with 27 bases remaining between them. The CDR3 has 17 residues. CDR3 loop: CASRVSPGRRKGSEQFF. The CDR3 bases are TGTGCCAGCAGAGTCTCTCCGGGGAGACGGAAAGGCAGTGAGCAGTTCTTC.

This clonotype was detected a few times. J is TRBJ1-4 and V is TRBV6-2 or TRBV6-3; D perhaps matches TRBD1 (5 bases). The CDR3 runs to 15 residues. In germline, CDR1 is MNHEY, CDR2 SVGEGT. V lost 0 bases and J 4 bases, leaving 9 bases between the germline ends. In DNA form, the CDR3 reads TGTGCCAGCAGTTACTCACAGGAGAGTAATGAAAAACTGTTTTTT. Its translation: CASSYSQESNEKLFF.

The J gene is TRBJ2-1, the V gene TRBV4-1, with 9 bases matching TRBD2. The CDR3 extends over 16 amino acids. V was clipped by 4 bases and J by 6 bases; unmatched bases: 10. Germline lookup yields CDR1 MGHRA and CDR2 YSYEKL. CDR3 loop: CASSLILAGEINEQFF. CDR3 nucleotides: TGCGCCAGCAGCCTCATCTTAGCGGGAGAGATCAATGAGCAGTTCTTC.

This clonotype was seen more than once but under ten times. The V gene is TRBV7-2, the J gene TRBJ2-5; D is undetermined. Germline V gene data show CDR1 as SGHTA and CDR2 as FQGNSA. V lost 3 bases and J lost 4, with 9 bases in between. The length of the CDR3 is 13 residues. CDR3 DNA sequence: TGTGCCAGCAGCTTTTCCCTCGTAGAGACCCAGTACTTC. Residues: CASSFSLVETQYF. The full variable domain, in which reference TRBV7-2 and TRBJ2-5 provide the parts outside the CDR3, is GAGVSQSPSNKVTEKGKDVELRCDPISGHTALYWYRQSLGQGLEFLIYFQGNSAPDKSGLPSDRFSAERTGGSVSTLTIQRTQQEDSAVYLCASSFSLVETQYFGPGTRLLVL.

This clonotype occurred a few times. The gene calls are TRBV7-2 and TRBJ1-2; 7 nucleotides line up with TRBD1. V was pared by 1 base and J by 7 bases, with 15 bases of the junction left unmatched. Germline CDR1 SGHTA, CDR2 FQGNSA. This CDR3 region has 17 residues. CDR3 sequence reads: CASSLGPPTGATSGYTF. The CDR3 DNA reads TGTGCCAGCAGCTTAGGGCCCCCCACAGGGGCAACGTCTGGCTACACCTTC.

V gene TRBV19 combines with J gene TRBJ2-7; D is unclear. Germline V CDR1 and CDR2: LNHDA, SQIVND (reference sequence). The V end was cut by 6 bases, the J end by 2 bases, with 11 bases between. This CDR3 has 13 amino acids. The CDR3 nucleotides read TGTGCCAGTAGCCGGGCCGCCACCTACGAGCAGTACTTC. Its protein product is CASSRAATYEQYF.

This clonotype was seen a few times. The gene calls are TRBV6-5 and TRBJ2-7; D gene ambiguous. There are 15 residues in the CDR3. Germline CDR1 is MNHEY and CDR2 is SVGAGI. V was clipped by 1 base and J by 2 bases, with 12 bases between them. The CDR3 sequence: CASSYLGLKTYEQYF. The DNA of the CDR3 is TGTGCCAGCAGTTACTTGGGGTTGAAAACCTACGAGCAGTACTTC.